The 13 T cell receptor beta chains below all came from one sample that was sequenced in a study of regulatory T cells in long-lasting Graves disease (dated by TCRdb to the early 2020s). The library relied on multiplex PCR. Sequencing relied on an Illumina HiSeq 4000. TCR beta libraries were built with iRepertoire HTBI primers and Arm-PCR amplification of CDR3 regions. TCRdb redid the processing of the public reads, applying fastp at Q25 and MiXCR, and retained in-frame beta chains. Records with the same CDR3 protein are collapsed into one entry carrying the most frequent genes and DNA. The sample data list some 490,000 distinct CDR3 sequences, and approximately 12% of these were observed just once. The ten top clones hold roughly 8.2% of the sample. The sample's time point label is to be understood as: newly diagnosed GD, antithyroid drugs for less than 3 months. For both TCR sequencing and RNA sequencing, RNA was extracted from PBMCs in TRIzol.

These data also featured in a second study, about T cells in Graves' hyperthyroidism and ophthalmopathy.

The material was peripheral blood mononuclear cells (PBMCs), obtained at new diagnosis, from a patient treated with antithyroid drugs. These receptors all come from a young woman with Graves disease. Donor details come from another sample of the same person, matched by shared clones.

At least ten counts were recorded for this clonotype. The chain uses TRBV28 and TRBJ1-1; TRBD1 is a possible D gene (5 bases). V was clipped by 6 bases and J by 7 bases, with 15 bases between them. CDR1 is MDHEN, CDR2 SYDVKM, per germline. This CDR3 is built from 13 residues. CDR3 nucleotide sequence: TGTGCCAGCAGCTCGGGACTCCGAAATGAAGCTTTCTTT. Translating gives CASSSGLRNEAFF.

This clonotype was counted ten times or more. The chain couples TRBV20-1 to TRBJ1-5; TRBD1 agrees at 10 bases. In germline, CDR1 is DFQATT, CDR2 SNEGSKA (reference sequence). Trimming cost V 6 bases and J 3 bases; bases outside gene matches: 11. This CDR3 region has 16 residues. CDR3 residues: CSAERAGQGLNQPQHF. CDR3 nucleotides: TGCAGTGCCGAGAGAGCGGGACAGGGGCTCAATCAGCCCCAGCATTTT.

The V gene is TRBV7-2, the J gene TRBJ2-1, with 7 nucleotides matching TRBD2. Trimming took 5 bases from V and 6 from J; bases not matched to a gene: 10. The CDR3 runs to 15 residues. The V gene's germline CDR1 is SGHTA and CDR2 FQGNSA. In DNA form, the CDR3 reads TGTGCCAGCAGCCCCCGAGCCTCGGGAGGCAATGAGCAGTTCTTC. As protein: CASSPRASGGNEQFF.

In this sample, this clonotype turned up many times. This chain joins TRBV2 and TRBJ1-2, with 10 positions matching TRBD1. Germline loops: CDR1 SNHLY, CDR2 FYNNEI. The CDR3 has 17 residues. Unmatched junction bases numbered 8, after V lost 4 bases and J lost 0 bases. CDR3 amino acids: CASSAWDRGEANYGYTF. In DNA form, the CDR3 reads TGTGCCAGCAGTGCTTGGGACAGGGGCGAAGCTAACTATGGCTACACCTTC.

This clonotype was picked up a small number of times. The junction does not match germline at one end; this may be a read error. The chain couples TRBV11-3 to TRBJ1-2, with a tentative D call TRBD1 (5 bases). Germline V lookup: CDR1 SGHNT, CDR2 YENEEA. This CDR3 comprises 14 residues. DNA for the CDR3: TGTGCCAGCAGCCCCCGCGGGGCTAACTATGACTACACCTTC. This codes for CASSPRGANYDYTF.

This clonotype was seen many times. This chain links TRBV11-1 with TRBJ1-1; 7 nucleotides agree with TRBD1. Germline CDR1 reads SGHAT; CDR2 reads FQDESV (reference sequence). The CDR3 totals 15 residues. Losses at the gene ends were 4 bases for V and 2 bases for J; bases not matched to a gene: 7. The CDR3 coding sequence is TGTGCCAGCAGCTCAAGAAACAGGGGAAACACTGAAGCTTTCTTT. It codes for CASSSRNRGNTEAFF. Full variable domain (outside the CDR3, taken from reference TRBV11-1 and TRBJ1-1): EAEVAQSPRYKITEKSQAVAFWCDPISGHATLYWYRQILGQGPELLVQFQDESVVDDSQLPKDRFSAERLKGVDSTLKIQPAELGDSAMYLCASSSRNRGNTEAFFGQGTRLTVV.

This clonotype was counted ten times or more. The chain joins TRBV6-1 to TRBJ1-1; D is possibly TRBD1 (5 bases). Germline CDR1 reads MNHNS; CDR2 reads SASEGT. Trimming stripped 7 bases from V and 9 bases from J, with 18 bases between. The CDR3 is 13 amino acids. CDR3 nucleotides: TGTGCCAGCATTTCCATACTCAGGGCAAAAGCTTTCTTT. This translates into CASISILRAKAFF.

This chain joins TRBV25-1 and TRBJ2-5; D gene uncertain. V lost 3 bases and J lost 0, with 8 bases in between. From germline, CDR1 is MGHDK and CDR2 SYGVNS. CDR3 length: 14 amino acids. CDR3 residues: CASSEVEYQETQYF. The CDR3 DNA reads TGTGCCAGCAGTGAGGTGGAGTACCAAGAGACCCAGTACTTC. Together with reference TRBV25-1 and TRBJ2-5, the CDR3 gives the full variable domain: EADIYQTPRYLVIGTGKKITLECSQTMGHDKMYWYQQDPGMELHLIHYSYGVNSTEKGDLSSESTVSRIRTEHFPLTLESARPSHTSQYLCASSEVEYQETQYFGPGTRLLVL.

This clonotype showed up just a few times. The DNA of the CDR3 is TGCAGTGCTACCGGGACTAGCGAAAGGTATACGCAGTATTTT. This gives the protein CSATGTSERYTQYF. The chain couples TRBV20-1 to TRBJ2-3, with 10 bases that match TRBD2. The germline V gene has CDR1 DFQATT and CDR2 SNEGSKA (reference sequence). V was pared by 4 bases and J by 7 bases, with 8 bases of the junction left unmatched. CDR3 size: 14 residues.

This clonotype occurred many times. The DNA for the CDR3 is TGTGCCAGCAGCTTACGTGGGAGGGCCCACGAGCAGTACTTC. Amino acids: CASSLRGRAHEQYF. The chain joins TRBV13 to TRBJ2-7; 7 bases fit TRBD2. This CDR3 contains 14 residues. Per the germline V gene, CDR1 is PRHDT and CDR2 is FYEKMQ (reference sequence). J was trimmed by 5 bases and V by 2 bases; bases with no gene match: 6.

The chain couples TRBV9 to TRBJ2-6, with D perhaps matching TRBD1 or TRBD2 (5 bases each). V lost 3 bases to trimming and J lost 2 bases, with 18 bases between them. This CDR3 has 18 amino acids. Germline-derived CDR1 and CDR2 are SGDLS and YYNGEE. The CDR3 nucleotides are TGTGCCAGCAGCGGGGGGTGGGCAGGAGGCGCTGGGGCCAACGTCCTGACTTTC. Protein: CASSGGWAGGAGANVLTF.

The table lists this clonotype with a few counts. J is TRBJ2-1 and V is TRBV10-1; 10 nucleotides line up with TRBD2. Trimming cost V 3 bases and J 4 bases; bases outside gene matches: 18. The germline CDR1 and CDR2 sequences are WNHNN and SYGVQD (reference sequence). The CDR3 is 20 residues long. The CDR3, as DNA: TGCGCCAGCAGTGAATTTTCTAAGATCTCTAGCGGGAGTAGGTACAATGAGCAGTTCTTC. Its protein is CASSEFSKISSGSRYNEQFF.

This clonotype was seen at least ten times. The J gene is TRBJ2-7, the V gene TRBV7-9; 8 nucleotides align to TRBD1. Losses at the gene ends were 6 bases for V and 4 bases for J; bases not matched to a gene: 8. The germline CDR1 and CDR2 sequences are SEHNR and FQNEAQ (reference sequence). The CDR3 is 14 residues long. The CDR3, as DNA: TGTGCCAGCAGTTTGACAGGGGATTCGTACGAGCAGTACTTC. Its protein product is CASSLTGDSYEQYF.